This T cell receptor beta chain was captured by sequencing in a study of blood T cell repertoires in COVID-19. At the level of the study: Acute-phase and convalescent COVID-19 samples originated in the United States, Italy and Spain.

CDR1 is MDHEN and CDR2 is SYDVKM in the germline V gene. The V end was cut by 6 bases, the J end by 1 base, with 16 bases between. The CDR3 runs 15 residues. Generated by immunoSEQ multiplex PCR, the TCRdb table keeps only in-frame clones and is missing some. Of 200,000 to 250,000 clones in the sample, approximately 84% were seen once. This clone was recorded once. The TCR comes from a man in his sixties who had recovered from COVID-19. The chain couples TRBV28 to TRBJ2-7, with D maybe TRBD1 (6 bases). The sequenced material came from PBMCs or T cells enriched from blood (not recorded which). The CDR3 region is CASSRPGTLSYEQYF. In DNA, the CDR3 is TGTGCCAGCAGCCGCCCCGGGACACTATCCTACGAGCAGTACTTC.